The rows below give T cell receptor beta chains drawn from one sample of a study of blood T cell repertoires in COVID-19. The repertoire was sequenced with immunoSEQ multiplex PCR; TCRdb's copy has only in-frame clones and lacks some. In the table there are about 240,000 clones, roughly 80% of which are singletons. Sequencing used peripheral blood. Receptors originate from a young woman with acute or convalescent COVID-19. CDR3s include the opening cysteine and the closing phenylalanine or tryptophan. Each record gives: clone size, V gene, J gene, D gene, CDR3 DNA, CDR3 protein. A D gene is named only where the DNA matches it firmly. Some rows mark clone size as missing; the rest say once, few, many or name a class of expanded clone.

clone size: NA
V gene: TRBV5-4
J gene: TRBJ2-3
D gene: TRBD2
CDR3 DNA: TGTGCCAGCAGCTTGGTTTTAGCGGGAGGTGGCACAGATACGCAGTATTTT
CDR3 protein: CASSLVLAGGGTDTQYF

clone size: NA
V gene: TRBV18
J gene: TRBJ2-7
D gene: NA
CDR3 DNA: TGTGCCAGCTCACCCCCTTTAACCTACGAGCAGTACTTC
CDR3 protein: CASSPPLTYEQYF

clone size: once
V gene: TRBV7-2
J gene: TRBJ1-6
D gene: TRBD1
CDR3 DNA: TGTGCCAGCAGCGAGGGGGGACAGGGGTGGGCCTATAATTCACCCCTCCACTTT
CDR3 protein: CASSEGGQGWAYNSPLHF

clone size: NA
V gene: TRBV15
J gene: TRBJ2-3
D gene: NA
CDR3 DNA: TGTGCCACCAGCGGGCGAACTTATCCGCGTGTCACAGATACGCAGTATTTT
CDR3 protein: CATSGRTYPRVTDTQYF

clone size: NA
V gene: TRBV2
J gene: TRBJ1-1
D gene: NA
CDR3 DNA: TGTGCCAGCAAGGGGGGGCAAGCTTTCTTT
CDR3 protein: CASKGGQAFF

clone size: NA
V gene: TRBV5-6
J gene: TRBJ1-2
D gene: NA
CDR3 DNA: TGTGCCAGCAGCGGTATACAGGGACACTATGGCTACACCTTC
CDR3 protein: CASSGIQGHYGYTF

clone size: NA
V gene: TRBV28
J gene: TRBJ2-7
D gene: TRBD1
CDR3 DNA: TGTGCCAGCAGTTTAGGGGGACAGGGGGGCTACGAGCAGTACTTC
CDR3 protein: CASSLGGQGGYEQYF

clone size: NA
V gene: TRBV7-9
J gene: TRBJ2-1
D gene: NA
CDR3 DNA: TGTGCCAGCAGCTTAAGGGCTAGCACGGATGAGCAGTTCTTC
CDR3 protein: CASSLRASTDEQFF

clone size: NA
V gene: TRBV29-1
J gene: TRBJ2-5
D gene: NA
CDR3 DNA: TGCAGCGTCCCAGACAGGTTTCGGCAAGAGACCCAGTACTTC
CDR3 protein: CSVPDRFRQETQYF

clone size: NA
V gene: TRBV5-4
J gene: TRBJ1-4
D gene: TRBD1
CDR3 DNA: TGTGCCAGCAGCTTGGACAGGGGGCAAGAAAAACTGTTTTTT
CDR3 protein: CASSLDRGQEKLFF

clone size: NA
V gene: TRBV20-1
J gene: TRBJ2-7
D gene: NA
CDR3 DNA: TGCAGTGCTAGTCCAGCGGAAGCCTACGAGCAGTACTTC
CDR3 protein: CSASPAEAYEQYF

clone size: NA
V gene: TRBV7-8
J gene: TRBJ2-1
D gene: NA
CDR3 DNA: TGTGCCAGCAGCCGACCGGAACGATTTCGGACACACAATGAGCAGTTCTTC
CDR3 protein: CASSRPERFRTHNEQFF

clone size: NA
V gene: TRBV7-9
J gene: TRBJ1-1
D gene: TRBD1
CDR3 DNA: TGTGCCAGCAGCTGGGACAGGGTGGGAACTGAAGCTTTCTTT
CDR3 protein: CASSWDRVGTEAFF

clone size: few
V gene: TRBV7-9
J gene: TRBJ1-2
D gene: NA
CDR3 DNA: TGTGCCAGCAGCTTAACAGGAAGAGCCTATGGCTACACCTTC
CDR3 protein: CASSLTGRAYGYTF

clone size: NA
V gene: TRBV30
J gene: TRBJ2-1
D gene: TRBD2
CDR3 DNA: TGTGCCTGGAGTAGCGCGTTAGCGGGAGTCAGACATGAGCAGTTCTTC
CDR3 protein: CAWSSALAGVRHEQFF

clone size: NA
V gene: TRBV19
J gene: TRBJ2-7
D gene: TRBD2
CDR3 DNA: TGTGCCAGTAGTGGAACTCTAGCGGGGGCCTACGAGCAGTACTTC
CDR3 protein: CASSGTLAGAYEQYF

clone size: once
V gene: TRBV19
J gene: TRBJ2-5
D gene: NA
CDR3 DNA: TGTGCCAGTAGTCAGCAGGGGGGAGAGACCCAGTACTTC
CDR3 protein: CASSQQGGETQYF

clone size: NA
V gene: TRBV24-1
J gene: TRBJ2-3
D gene: TRBD2
CDR3 DNA: TGTGCCACCAGTGATCCTTCCGGGACTAGCGGGAGGATATATACGCAGTATTTT
CDR3 protein: CATSDPSGTSGRIYTQYF

clone size: NA
V gene: TRBV2
J gene: TRBJ2-7
D gene: NA
CDR3 DNA: TGTGCCACCAGGAGGGGGGGATCGGGTAACTACGAGCAGTACTTC
CDR3 protein: CATRRGGSGNYEQYF

clone size: NA
V gene: TRBV5-5
J gene: TRBJ1-5
D gene: TRBD1
CDR3 DNA: TGTGCCAGCAGCTTGGGGGGACAGGGAGGCAGTCAGCCCCAGCATTTT
CDR3 protein: CASSLGGQGGSQPQHF

clone size: NA
V gene: TRBV7-2
J gene: TRBJ1-6
D gene: TRBD1
CDR3 DNA: TGTGCCAGCAGCTCGACAGGGACCCCCCTCCACTTT
CDR3 protein: CASSSTGTPLHF

clone size: NA
V gene: TRBV2
J gene: TRBJ1-5
D gene: TRBD1
CDR3 DNA: TGTGCCAGCAGTGCCACAGGGGTCCAGCCCCAGCATTTT
CDR3 protein: CASSATGVQPQHF

clone size: NA
V gene: TRBV5-5
J gene: TRBJ2-7
D gene: TRBD1
CDR3 DNA: TGTGCCAGCAGTCGGGACAGAGCCTACGAGCAGTACTTC
CDR3 protein: CASSRDRAYEQYF

clone size: NA
V gene: TRBV7-3
J gene: TRBJ2-7
D gene: NA
CDR3 DNA: TGTGCCAGCAGCTTAGGGAGGACCTACGAGCAGTACTTC
CDR3 protein: CASSLGRTYEQYF

clone size: NA
V gene: TRBV4-3
J gene: TRBJ2-1
D gene: TRBD1
CDR3 DNA: TGCGCCAGCAGCCCCGACAGGGGCCTCTACAATGAGCAGTTCTTC
CDR3 protein: CASSPDRGLYNEQFF

clone size: few
V gene: TRBV10-2
J gene: TRBJ2-7
D gene: TRBD1
CDR3 DNA: TGCGCCAGCAGGGAGGGACAGGGTAGTTCCTACGAGCAGTACTTC
CDR3 protein: CASREGQGSSYEQYF

clone size: NA
V gene: TRBV6-6
J gene: TRBJ2-7
D gene: NA
CDR3 DNA: TGTGCCAGCAGTTACTCGGCAGGGGCCTACGAGCAGTACTTC
CDR3 protein: CASSYSAGAYEQYF

clone size: NA
V gene: TRBV5-1
J gene: TRBJ2-1
D gene: NA
CDR3 DNA: TGCGCCAGCAGCGTTGACATAAACTCCTACAATGAGCAGTTCTTC
CDR3 protein: CASSVDINSYNEQFF

clone size: NA
V gene: TRBV6-5
J gene: TRBJ1-1
D gene: NA
CDR3 DNA: TGTGCCAGCAGTTACTCGGCTTCCACTAGGAACACTGAAGCTTTCTTT
CDR3 protein: CASSYSASTRNTEAFF

clone size: NA
V gene: TRBV12-3/TRBV12-4
J gene: TRBJ2-3
D gene: NA
CDR3 DNA: TGTGCCAGCAGTCGAGGACTCTACACGCAGTATTTT
CDR3 protein: CASSRGLYTQYF

clone size: NA
V gene: TRBV4-1
J gene: TRBJ1-1
D gene: TRBD1
CDR3 DNA: TGCGCCAGCAGCCAAGACCGATGGGACAGGGGGCCTGGTATGAACACTGAAGCTTTCTTT
CDR3 protein: CASSQDRWDRGPGMNTEAFF

clone size: NA
V gene: TRBV10-1
J gene: TRBJ1-6
D gene: NA
CDR3 DNA: TGCGCCAGCAGTAACAGGGATAATTCACCCCTCCACTTT
CDR3 protein: CASSNRDNSPLHF

clone size: once
V gene: TRBV29-1
J gene: TRBJ2-3
D gene: TRBD2
CDR3 DNA: TGCAGCGTTGCAAGGACTAGCGGGAGTTCTACGCAGTATTTT
CDR3 protein: CSVARTSGSSTQYF

clone size: NA
V gene: TRBV9
J gene: TRBJ1-5
D gene: NA
CDR3 DNA: TGTGCCAGCAGCGTAGGGTACAGCTTCAATCAGCCCCAGCATTTT
CDR3 protein: CASSVGYSFNQPQHF

clone size: NA
V gene: TRBV6-5
J gene: TRBJ1-2
D gene: TRBD1
CDR3 DNA: TGTGCCAGCAGTTACTCCGGGACAGCTTACCAAGGCTACACCTTC
CDR3 protein: CASSYSGTAYQGYTF

clone size: NA
V gene: TRBV5-1
J gene: TRBJ1-3
D gene: NA
CDR3 DNA: TGCGCCAGCAGCTTGGTGGACAGCTTCTCTGGAAACACCATATATTTT
CDR3 protein: CASSLVDSFSGNTIYF

clone size: NA
V gene: TRBV4-1
J gene: TRBJ1-5
D gene: TRBD1
CDR3 DNA: TGCGCCAGCAGCCAAGATGACCTTACAGGGGTTGGGCGAAGCAATCAGCCCCAGCATTTT
CDR3 protein: CASSQDDLTGVGRSNQPQHF

clone size: few
V gene: TRBV5-1
J gene: TRBJ1-6
D gene: NA
CDR3 DNA: TGCGCCAGCAGCTTGGTGGCGGAGGATAATTCACCCCTCCACTTT
CDR3 protein: CASSLVAEDNSPLHF

clone size: NA
V gene: TRBV27
J gene: TRBJ1-2
D gene: NA
CDR3 DNA: TGTGCCAGCAGTTTATCGCTTCCACTCTATGGCTACACCTTC
CDR3 protein: CASSLSLPLYGYTF

clone size: few
V gene: TRBV2
J gene: TRBJ1-5
D gene: NA
CDR3 DNA: TGTGCCAGCAGATACGGACATAATCAGCCCCAGCATTTT
CDR3 protein: CASRYGHNQPQHF

clone size: NA
V gene: TRBV7-2
J gene: TRBJ2-7
D gene: TRBD1
CDR3 DNA: TGTGCCAGCAGCTTAGTTGGGACAGGCTCCTACGAGCAGTACTTC
CDR3 protein: CASSLVGTGSYEQYF

clone size: NA
V gene: TRBV19
J gene: TRBJ2-6
D gene: NA
CDR3 DNA: TGTGCCAGTAGTATTGGTTCCGCACAGGCCCAAAGGTCTGGGGCCAACGTCCTGACTTTC
CDR3 protein: CASSIGSAQAQRSGANVLTF

clone size: NA
V gene: TRBV6-5
J gene: TRBJ1-6
D gene: NA
CDR3 DNA: TGTGCCAGCAGACAAGGACAGCGTAATTCACCCCTCCACTTT
CDR3 protein: CASRQGQRNSPLHF

clone size: once
V gene: TRBV5-6
J gene: TRBJ1-2
D gene: NA
CDR3 DNA: TGTGCCAGCAGCTTGGTGCTGGGGGCGGGTGGCTACACCTTC
CDR3 protein: CASSLVLGAGGYTF

clone size: NA
V gene: TRBV5-1
J gene: TRBJ2-6
D gene: TRBD2
CDR3 DNA: TGCGCCAGCAGCTTGGACGGGGGGGCTGGGGCCAACGTCCTGACTTTC
CDR3 protein: CASSLDGGAGANVLTF

clone size: NA
V gene: TRBV7-9
J gene: TRBJ1-6
D gene: NA
CDR3 DNA: TGTGCCAGCAGCCGGGGGGATTCACCCCTCCACTTT
CDR3 protein: CASSRGDSPLHF

clone size: NA
V gene: TRBV7-9
J gene: TRBJ2-1
D gene: TRBD2
CDR3 DNA: TGTGCCAGCAGCCCGATCTCCGGGACTAGCGGCAATGAGCAGTTCTTC
CDR3 protein: CASSPISGTSGNEQFF

clone size: NA
V gene: TRBV7-8
J gene: TRBJ1-1
D gene: NA
CDR3 DNA: TGTGCCAGCAGTAAAAGAGCGGGGAACACTGAAGCTTTCTTT
CDR3 protein: CASSKRAGNTEAFF

clone size: NA
V gene: TRBV11-2
J gene: TRBJ2-1
D gene: NA
CDR3 DNA: TGTGCCAGCAGCTTACAGGGGAATGCCTACAATGAGCAGTTCTTC
CDR3 protein: CASSLQGNAYNEQFF